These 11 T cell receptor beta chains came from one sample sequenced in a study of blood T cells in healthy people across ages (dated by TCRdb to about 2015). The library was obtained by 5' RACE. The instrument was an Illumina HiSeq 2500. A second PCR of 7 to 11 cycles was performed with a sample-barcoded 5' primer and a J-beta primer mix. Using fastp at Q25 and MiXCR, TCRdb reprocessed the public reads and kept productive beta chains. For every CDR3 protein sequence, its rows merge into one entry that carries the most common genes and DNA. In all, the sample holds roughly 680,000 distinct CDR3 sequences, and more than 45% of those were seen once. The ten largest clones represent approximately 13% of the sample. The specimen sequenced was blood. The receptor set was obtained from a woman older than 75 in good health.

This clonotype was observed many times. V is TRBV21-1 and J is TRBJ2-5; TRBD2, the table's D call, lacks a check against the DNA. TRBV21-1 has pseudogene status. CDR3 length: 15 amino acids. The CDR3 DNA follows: TGTGCCAGCAGCAAATATCCAGCGGGAGAACATGAGCAGTACTTC. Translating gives CASSKYPAGEHEQYF.

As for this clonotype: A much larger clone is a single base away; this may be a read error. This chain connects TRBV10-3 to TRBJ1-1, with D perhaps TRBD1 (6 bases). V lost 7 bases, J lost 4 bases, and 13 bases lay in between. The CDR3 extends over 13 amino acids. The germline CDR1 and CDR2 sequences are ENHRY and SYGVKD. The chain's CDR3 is CAINTGLSTEAFF. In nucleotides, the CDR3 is TGTGCCATCAACACAGGGCTGAGCACTGAAGCTTTCTTT.

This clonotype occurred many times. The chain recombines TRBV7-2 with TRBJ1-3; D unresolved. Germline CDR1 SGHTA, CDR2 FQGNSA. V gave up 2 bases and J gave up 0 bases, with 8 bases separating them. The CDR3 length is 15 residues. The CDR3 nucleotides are TGTGCCAGCAGCTTACAGGCGCACTCTGGAAACACCATATATTTT. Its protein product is CASSLQAHSGNTIYF.

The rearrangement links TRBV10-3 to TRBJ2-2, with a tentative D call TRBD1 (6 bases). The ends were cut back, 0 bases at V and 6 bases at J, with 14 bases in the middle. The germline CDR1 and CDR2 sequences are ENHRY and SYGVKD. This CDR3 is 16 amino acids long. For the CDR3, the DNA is TGTGCCATCAGTGAGTCAACAGGGACGCGGCCCGGGGAGCTGTTTTTT. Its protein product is CAISESTGTRPGELFF.

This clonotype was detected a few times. This CDR3 is CASSQGQSCEQYF. As DNA, the CDR3 is TGTGCCAGCAGCCAGGGACAGTCGTGCGAGCAGTACTTC. The V call is TRBV27, the J call TRBJ2-7; TRBD1 agrees at 7 bases. With V trimmed by 6 bases and J by 6 bases, 8 bases remained unmatched. Germline V gives CDR1 MNHEY, CDR2 SMNVEV (reference sequence). The CDR3 is 13 residues long.

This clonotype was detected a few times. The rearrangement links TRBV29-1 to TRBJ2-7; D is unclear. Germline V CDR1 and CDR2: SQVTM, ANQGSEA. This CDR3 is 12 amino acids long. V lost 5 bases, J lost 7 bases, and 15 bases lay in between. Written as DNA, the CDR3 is TGCAGCGTTTTAGTCCAGTCCAATGAGCAGTACTTC. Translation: CSVLVQSNEQYF.

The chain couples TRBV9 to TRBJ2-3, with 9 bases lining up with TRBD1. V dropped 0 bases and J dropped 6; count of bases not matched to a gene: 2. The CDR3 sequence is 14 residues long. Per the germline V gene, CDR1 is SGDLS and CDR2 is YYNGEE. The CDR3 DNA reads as TGTGCCAGCAGCGTAGCAGGGACAGGGGATACGCAGTATTTT. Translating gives CASSVAGTGDTQYF.

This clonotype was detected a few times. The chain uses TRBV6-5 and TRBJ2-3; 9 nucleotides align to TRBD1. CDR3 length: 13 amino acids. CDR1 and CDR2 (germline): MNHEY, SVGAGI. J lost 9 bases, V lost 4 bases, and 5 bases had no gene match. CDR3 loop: CASSSTGGLTQYF. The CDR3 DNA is TGTGCCAGCAGTTCTACAGGGGGCCTCACGCAGTATTTT.

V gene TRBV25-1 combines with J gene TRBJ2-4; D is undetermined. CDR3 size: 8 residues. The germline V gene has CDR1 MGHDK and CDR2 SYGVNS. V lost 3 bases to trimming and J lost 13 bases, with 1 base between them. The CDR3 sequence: CASSEQYF. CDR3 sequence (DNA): TGTGCCAGCAGTGAGCAGTACTTC.

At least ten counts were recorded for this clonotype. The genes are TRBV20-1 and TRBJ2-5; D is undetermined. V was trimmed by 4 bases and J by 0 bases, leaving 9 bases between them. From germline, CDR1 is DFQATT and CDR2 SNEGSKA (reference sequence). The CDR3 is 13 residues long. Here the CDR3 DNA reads TGCAGTGCTATGGGGATGTACCAAGAGACCCAGTACTTC. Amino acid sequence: CSAMGMYQETQYF.

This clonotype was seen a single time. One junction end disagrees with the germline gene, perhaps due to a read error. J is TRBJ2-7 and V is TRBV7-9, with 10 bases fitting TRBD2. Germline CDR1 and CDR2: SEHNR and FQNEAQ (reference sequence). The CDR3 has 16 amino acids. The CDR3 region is CASSLALAGELNEQYF. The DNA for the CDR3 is TGTGCCAGCAGCCTAGCGCTAGCGGGAGAACTCAATGAGCAGTACTTC.